This T cell receptor (beta chain) was observed in a study of lymphopenia after photon versus proton radiotherapy. Broader study findings: Photon-treated patients lost naive T cells and TCR diversity; proton-treated stayed stable. After the lymphocyte nadir, photon-treated repertoires showed oligoclonal expansion, especially of CD8+ Temra cells.

Turning to this clone: Its cognate antigen is unknown.

Libraries were prepared by immunoSEQ multiplex PCR; TCRdb keeps only in-frame clonotypes and omits some of them. The data hold about 62,000 clones, with about 90% observed a single time. The CDR3 sequence is 14 residues long. V was clipped by 1 base and J by 6 bases; unmatched bases: 2. The germline V gene encodes CDR1 SGHVS and CDR2 FQNEAQ. This sequence originates from a man at least 80 years old with esophageal cancer. This specimen was peripheral blood, taken from a patient treated with proton-based radiotherapy. The chain joins TRBV7-8 to TRBJ2-1; the match to TRBD1 covers 8 bases. For the CDR3, the DNA is TGTGCCAGCAGCTTAGGCAGGGGGCTCAATGAGCAGTTCTTC. Translated, it gives CASSLGRGLNEQFF.